This T cell receptor beta chain stems from a study of blood T cells in healthy people across ages. To note about this clonotype: The target antigen is unknown.

Study-level points and caveats: Roughly linear age-related decline in beta diversity appeared, significant by age around 42. Investigators treated diversity estimates from one million T cells as underestimates.

Ranging in age from roughly 6 to 95, the donors were healthy Caucasian individuals from Russia. The authors drew about 9.9 milliliters of peripheral blood from each donor. The CDR3 consists of 14 residues. The germline V and J ends were trimmed by 6 bases and 3 bases, with 12 bases remaining between them. Together with a sample-barcoded 5' primer, a J-beta primer mix was included in a second PCR lasting roughly 6 to 12 cycles. From the 5' RACE reads, TCRdb called clonotypes with MiXCR, one entry per CDR3 protein. The profile covers around 800,000 distinct CDR3 sequences, with 53% appearing a single time and approximately 40% taken by the ten largest.

The V call is TRBV12-3 or TRBV12-4, the J call TRBJ1-5; possible D gene TRBD1, 5 bases. This TCR came from an elderly man in good health. The specimen was blood. The CDR3 loop is CASSRGGVNQPQHF. Here the CDR3 DNA reads TGTGCCAGCAGCCGGGGGGGGGTCAATCAGCCCCAGCATTTT.